This T cell receptor (beta chain) is drawn from a study of cytomegalovirus exposure and HLA in healthy donors (dated by TCRdb to 2015 to 2018). About the investigation overall: According to an earlier analysis of several hundred of the donors, about 180 million T cells yielded some 120 million unique TCR beta sequences and 276 Gb of sequence data. Approximately 300 gigabases of sequencing data and around 85 million unique TCR sequences made up an early release that covered some 640 HLA-typed donors. Of the 300 to 450 genotyped donors, 65% to 90% were placed in the genetic ancestry cluster associated with self-reported Caucasian donors. The study aimed to test whether signatures of past pathogen exposure could be identified by cataloging public T cell receptors. The study profiled the T cell repertoires of around 700 subjects by immunosequencing and related them to cytomegalovirus serostatus. Besides the first cohort of 500 to 700 subjects, a separate validation cohort made up of some 110 different subjects was used. High-throughput TCR immunosequencing, statistical association of individual TCRs with disease status, and machine learning were combined to predict cytomegalovirus infection status. In a later analysis, previously published TCR beta repertoires from about 670 donors were re-analyzed and high-resolution HLA genotyping was added so that TCR occurrence patterns could be studied. Rather than using new phenotypic data, the later analysis identified candidate immune exposures from TCR beta sequences and from how often those sequences occurred across donors. To decide whether each TCR beta V gene segment behaved as functional or pseudogenic, an earlier analysis of nearly 600 of the donors relied on high-throughput TCR beta sequencing. Donor age, sex, ethnicity and CMV serostatus were compiled together with the repertoire data. Genome-wide SNP genotypes for about 65% of the roughly 700 donors were used in a later genetic analysis, which treated that subset as a discovery cohort. Every repertoire in the discovery cohort had been generated on one and the same sequencing platform. Class I and class II HLA loci were covered by the typing at four-digit resolution. Typing coverage varied by locus: roughly 629-630 donors for A, B, C, DRB1 and DQB1; 522 for DQA1; more than 600 for DPA1; roughly 450 for DPB1. Roughly five DR-DQ haplotypes were treated as single units for association and clustering because of strong linkage in the cohort. Across under 500 genotyped donors of the cohort, an average of about 240,000 unique TCR beta nucleotide sequences per donor were sequenced, and approximately 17% of those sequences were non-productive. General conclusions and limits of the study: A total of 150 or so TCR beta chains were listed by the study as associated with cytomegalovirus. Some IMGT-functional V segments, including TRBV6-2 and TRBV6-3, could not be told apart with the 87-base-pair reads, so those segments were excluded. The authors suggested that the approach could potentially be extended to other disease states and immunological phenotypes. In a later analysis, HLA-associated TCR beta chains showed more clonal expansion and lower generation probabilities than non-associated chains that were equally common. This cohort had only TCR beta chains sequenced, and the lack of alpha or paired-chain data limited which features could be detected. According to a later genetic analysis, donors in an Asian-associated ancestry cluster had fewer N-insertions in productive TCRs than the approximately 630-donor mean. In a later analysis, the rate of TCR association differed among HLA loci, with DRB1 alleles having the most associated TCRs and HLA-C alleles having the fewest. Presence/absence analyses assumed roughly uniform sequencing depth across donors, an assumption that may not hold. Seventeen rarely observed V segments, including chromosome 9 orphons, were excluded from the earlier analysis of a few hundred of the donors because counts were too low. In an earlier analysis of more than 500 of the donors, most TCR beta V segments appeared in productive rearrangements about 90% or about 30% of the time, broadly matching IMGT annotations. Correlated functional status among segregating V segments might reflect linkage disequilibrium, but an unknown experimental factor could not be ruled out. When HLA alleles, especially DR and DQ, strongly co-occurred, attributing TCR associations to individual alleles was difficult. In a later analysis, several top co-occurrence clusters were reported to appear linked to parvovirus B19, influenza, CMV and Epstein-Barr virus. While some public TCRs were present in many individuals, most TCR sequences turned up only very rarely across donors. The sequencing pipeline was judged likely to have produced a cluster of highly shared sequence variants as a technical artifact. The classifier was reported to diagnose cytomegalovirus status with high specificity and sensitivity in both the original cohort and the validation cohort. V-gene and J-gene trimming of TCR beta chains was associated with a missense DCLRE1C variant in a later genetic analysis, and the association was replicated in an independent cohort. A few of the identified cytomegalovirus-associated TCR beta chains were confirmed in vitro to be specific for cytomegalovirus antigens. Specific HLA alleles were associated with over 15,000 TCR beta sequences at a false discovery rate of 0.05 in a later analysis. A further reported finding was that TCR beta sequences accurately predicted the HLA-A and HLA-B alleles for most subjects in the first cohort. CMV serostatus was the only immune exposure information available for the cohort. According to a later analysis, most CMV-associated TCR beta chains appeared to be HLA-restricted, and the HLA associations seemed to be driven largely by CMV exposure. HLA typing was unavailable for some donors at each locus, so association tests used only the typed subset.

The V and J ends are trimmed by 2 bases and 1 base, leaving 8 bases between them. From a lookup of the germline V gene, CDR1 and CDR2 are SGHTA and FQGTGA. The cysteine opens and the phenylalanine closes a CDR3 of 14 amino acids. CDR3 DNA is the only sequence kept; it has 42 bases, read in frame from the first base. The cohort consisted of hundreds of healthy bone marrow donors. All cohort members were sampled while nominally healthy, although unrecorded immune exposures were likely present. Of the approximately 610 cohort members, 250 to 300 had positive CMV serostatus and approximately 360 had negative CMV serostatus, and CMV serostatus was not recorded for the donor. Every donor gave a peripheral blood sample, and the peripheral blood mononuclear cells from that sample were used for TCR beta sequencing. The Qiagen DNeasy Blood Extraction Kit was used to extract genomic DNA from the blood cell samples.

About this clone itself: Its antigen is unknown. Base qualities are not provided; no much larger clone lies one nucleotide away.

Receptor amplification or capture employed the immunoSEQ multiplex PCR assay. For the multiplex PCR, a mixture combining 60 forward primers for TCR Vbeta segments and 13 reverse primers for TCR Jbeta segments was used. A multiplex PCR assay on genomic DNA amplified the CDR3 region of rearranged TCR beta genes. Amplified TCR beta libraries were sequenced as 87-base-pair reads on the Illumina HiSeq System. Turning to the authors' computational methods: Across the 670 or so repertoires, a later analysis counted roughly 77 million unique TCR beta chains, some 11 million of which were shared by at least two donors. Raw reads were error-corrected and collapsed into unique sequences with a nearest-neighbor algorithm that merged closely related sequences to remove PCR and sequencing errors. V, D and J gene segments were assigned by aligning CDR3 sequences to IMGT reference sequences. For a sequence to be retained, a match of at least six nucleotides was required to both a V gene segment and a J gene segment. Rearrangements were called productive when the CDR3 lacked stop codons and stayed in frame with V and J; all others were non-productive. CDR3 was defined by IMGT convention, running from the second conserved V-encoded cysteine to the conserved J-encoded phenylalanine. In an earlier analysis of roughly 580 of the donors, sequences lacking an unambiguous match to a single V gene segment were excluded. An earlier analysis of under 750 of the donors called V segments functional above 56.7% productive rearrangements and segregating when the between-donor standard deviation exceeded 5%. A statistical classification framework was built for diagnosing cytomegalovirus status from the catalog of TCR beta chain sequences. In a later analysis, V and J genes were assigned by comparing TCR nucleotide sequences against IMGT/GENE-DB human TR gene sequences. The TCRdist pipeline was used in a later analysis to assign CDR3 sequences and most-parsimonious VDJ recombination scenarios. A later analysis defined each TCR beta chain by its CDR3 amino acid sequence plus V-gene family, and excluded reads lacking a unique V-gene family. As a way to deal with suspected cross-contamination and a sequencing artifact, a later analysis dropped 450 to 600 nucleotide sequences that were highly shared and had low generation probability. In a later analysis, a clonal expansion index for each public chain was calculated from normalized within-repertoire ranks of inferred template counts. A later analysis computed generation probabilities with a VDJ recombination model fitted to out-of-frame rearrangements, and checked the results against IGoR. In a later analysis, TCR-TCR, TCR-HLA and TCR-CMV co-occurrence was scored with hypergeometric tests, and a repertoire-size bias correction was applied to TCR pairs. In a later analysis, false discovery rates were estimated by permuting HLA or CMV assignments 20 times. In a later analysis, co-occurring TCRs were grouped with DBSCAN, and TCRdist sequence similarity was added when clustering was performed within HLA-allele-positive subsets. Repertoires with fewer than 30,000 or more than 120,000 public chains, plus five repertoires with anomalous nucleotide sharing, were excluded from co-occurrence clustering. TCRdb took over this immuneACCESS table, retaining in-frame rearrangements with V and J assigned. Such tables are incomplete; in checked studies, under half of the missing clones stem from an unresolved V gene, and the remainder is unexplained. The V and J calls and the clone size are those of that table, but D and trimming were determined from the DNA. The sample profile shows roughly 43,000 clones; around 64% of them were found once. The ten largest clones represent 8.7% of the sample.

This clonotype was sampled from a human donor in good health. This chain is built from TRBV7-3 and TRBJ1-1; the D gene cannot be named for sure. The sample taken for sequencing was PBMCs. The CDR3 protein: CASSLSTGNTEAFF. The DNA sequence follows: TGTGCCAGCAGCTTATCCACGGGGAACACTGAAGCTTTCTTT. The CDR3 plus the reference TRBV7-3 and TRBJ1-1 genes for the other parts give the full variable domain: GAGVSQTPSNKVTEKGKYVELRCDPISGHTALYWYRQSLGQGPEFLIYFQGTGAADDSGLPNDRFFAVRPEGSVSTLKIQRTERGDSAVYLCASSLSTGNTEAFFGQGTRLTVV.